A selection of T cell receptor beta chains follows, all from one sample in a study of cytomegalovirus exposure and HLA in healthy donors. Clones were read by immunoSEQ multiplex PCR, and TCRdb kept only the in-frame ones, dropping some. Here the sample spans about 78,000 clones, roughly 75% being singletons. Input material: PBMCs. The receptors come from a male donor in good health and CMV-seronegative. CDR3s include the opening cysteine and the closing phenylalanine or tryptophan. A D gene is named only where the DNA matches it firmly. Rows may omit the clone size; those that give it use once, few, many or a size class.

D gene: -; clone size: once; V gene: TRBV7-9; J gene: TRBJ1-2; CDR3 protein: CSSSRDTGGYTF; CDR3 DNA: TGTTCCAGCAGCCGAGATACGGGGGGCTACACCTTC
D gene: TRBD2; clone size: few; V gene: TRBV6-1; J gene: TRBJ2-7; CDR3 protein: CASSGGGLASGWNEQYF; CDR3 DNA: TGTGCCAGCAGTGGGGGAGGACTAGCCTCTGGGTGGAACGAGCAGTACTTC
D gene: -; clone size: -; V gene: TRBV27; J gene: TRBJ2-7; CDR3 protein: CASSYYPLARNYEQYF; CDR3 DNA: TGTGCCAGCAGCTACTATCCGTTAGCCAGAAACTACGAGCAGTACTTC
D gene: -; clone size: -; V gene: TRBV6-6; J gene: TRBJ2-2; CDR3 protein: CASTFASGIGELFF; CDR3 DNA: TGTGCCAGCACCTTCGCCTCGGGGATCGGGGAGCTGTTTTTT
D gene: -; clone size: -; V gene: TRBV9; J gene: TRBJ2-7; CDR3 protein: CASSVGIGSPSYEQYF; CDR3 DNA: TGTGCCAGCAGCGTAGGAATCGGGAGTCCCTCCTACGAGCAGTACTTC
D gene: TRBD2; clone size: -; V gene: TRBV5-5; J gene: TRBJ2-4; CDR3 protein: CASKDQAGIAKNIQYF; CDR3 DNA: TGTGCCAGCAAAGACCAAGCGGGGATCGCCAAAAACATTCAGTACTTC
D gene: TRBD2; clone size: -; V gene: TRBV5-1; J gene: TRBJ2-7; CDR3 protein: CASSLFFGTSGYEQYF; CDR3 DNA: TGCGCCAGCAGCTTGTTTTTCGGGACTAGCGGATACGAGCAGTACTTC
D gene: TRBD1; clone size: -; V gene: TRBV23-1; J gene: TRBJ2-7; CDR3 protein: CASRPTGAEKYEQYF; CDR3 DNA: TGCGCCAGCAGACCGACAGGGGCTGAAAAATACGAGCAGTACTTC
D gene: -; clone size: once; V gene: TRBV4-1; J gene: TRBJ2-5; CDR3 protein: CASSQDPVLQETQYF; CDR3 DNA: TGCGCCAGCAGCCAAGACCCGGTCCTACAAGAGACCCAGTACTTC
D gene: -; clone size: -; V gene: TRBV5-1; J gene: TRBJ2-7; CDR3 protein: CASSLWATDEQYF; CDR3 DNA: TGCGCCAGCAGCTTGTGGGCCACGGACGAGCAGTACTTC
D gene: -; clone size: few; V gene: TRBV9; J gene: TRBJ2-5; CDR3 protein: CASSVSGETQYF; CDR3 DNA: TGTGCCAGCAGCGTCTCAGGAGAGACCCAGTACTTC
D gene: -; clone size: once; V gene: TRBV9; J gene: TRBJ1-6; CDR3 protein: CASSEADSPLHF; CDR3 DNA: TGTGCCAGCAGCGAGGCGGATTCACCCCTCCACTTT
D gene: -; clone size: -; V gene: TRBV27; J gene: TRBJ2-7; CDR3 protein: CASSRGSTYEQYF; CDR3 DNA: TGTGCCAGCAGTCGGGGGTCGACCTACGAGCAGTACTTC
D gene: -; clone size: -; V gene: TRBV18; J gene: TRBJ1-2; CDR3 protein: CASSQDSSGYTF; CDR3 DNA: TGTGCCAGCTCACAAGACAGTTCCGGCTACACCTTC
D gene: -; clone size: -; V gene: TRBV7-9; J gene: TRBJ1-4; CDR3 protein: CASSFGRGLREKLFF; CDR3 DNA: TGTGCCAGCAGCTTCGGTCGGGGGTTACGGGAAAAACTGTTTTTT
D gene: -; clone size: -; V gene: TRBV28; J gene: TRBJ1-5; CDR3 protein: CASSLLGGWQPQHF; CDR3 DNA: TGTGCCAGCAGTTTATTAGGGGGATGGCAGCCCCAGCATTTT
D gene: TRBD2; clone size: -; V gene: TRBV5-6; J gene: TRBJ2-1; CDR3 protein: CASSLGLGWNEQFF; CDR3 DNA: TGTGCCAGCAGCCTGGGACTAGGATGGAATGAGCAGTTCTTC
D gene: -; clone size: once; V gene: TRBV9; J gene: TRBJ1-2; CDR3 protein: CASSVEESPGLTNYGYTF; CDR3 DNA: TGTGCCAGCAGCGTAGAGGAGAGTCCGGGATTAACTAACTATGGCTACACCTTC
D gene: -; clone size: few; V gene: TRBV4-3; J gene: TRBJ1-1; CDR3 protein: CASSQDGKNTEAFF; CDR3 DNA: TGCGCCAGCAGCCAAGATGGCAAGAACACTGAAGCTTTCTTT